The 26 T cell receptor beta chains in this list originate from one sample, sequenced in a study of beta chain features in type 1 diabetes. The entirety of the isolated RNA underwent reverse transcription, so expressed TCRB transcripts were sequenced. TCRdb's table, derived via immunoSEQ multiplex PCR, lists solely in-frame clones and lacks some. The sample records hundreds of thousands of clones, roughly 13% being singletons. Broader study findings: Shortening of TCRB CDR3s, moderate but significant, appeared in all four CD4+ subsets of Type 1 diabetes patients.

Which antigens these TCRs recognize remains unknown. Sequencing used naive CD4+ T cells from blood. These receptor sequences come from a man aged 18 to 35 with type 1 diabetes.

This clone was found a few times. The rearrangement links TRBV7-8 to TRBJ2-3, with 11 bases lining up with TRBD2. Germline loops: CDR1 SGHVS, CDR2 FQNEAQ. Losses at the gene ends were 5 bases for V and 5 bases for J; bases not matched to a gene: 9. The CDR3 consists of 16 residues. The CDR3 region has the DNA TGTGCCAGCAGCCCGGCCCGACTAGCGGGGATAGATACGCAGTATTTT. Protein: CASSPARLAGIDTQYF.

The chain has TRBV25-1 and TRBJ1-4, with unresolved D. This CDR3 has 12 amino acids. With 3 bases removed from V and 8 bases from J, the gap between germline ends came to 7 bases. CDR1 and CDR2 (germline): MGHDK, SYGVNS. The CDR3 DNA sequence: TGTGCCAGCAGTGAGTTTAAGGAAAAACTGTTTTTT. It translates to CASSEFKEKLFF.

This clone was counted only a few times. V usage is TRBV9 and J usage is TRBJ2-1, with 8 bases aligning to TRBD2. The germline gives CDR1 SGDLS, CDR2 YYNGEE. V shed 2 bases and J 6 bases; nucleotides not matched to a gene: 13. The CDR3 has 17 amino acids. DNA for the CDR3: TGTGCCAGCAGCGTTGACCCGGGACTAGGCAGCGTCAATGAGCAGTTCTTC. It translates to CASSVDPGLGSVNEQFF.

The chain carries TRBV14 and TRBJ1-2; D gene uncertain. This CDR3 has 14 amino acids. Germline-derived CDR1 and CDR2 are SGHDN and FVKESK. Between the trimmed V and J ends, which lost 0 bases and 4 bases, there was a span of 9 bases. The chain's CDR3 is CASSQDWQFYGYTF. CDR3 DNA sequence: TGTGCCAGCAGCCAAGATTGGCAATTCTATGGCTACACCTTC.

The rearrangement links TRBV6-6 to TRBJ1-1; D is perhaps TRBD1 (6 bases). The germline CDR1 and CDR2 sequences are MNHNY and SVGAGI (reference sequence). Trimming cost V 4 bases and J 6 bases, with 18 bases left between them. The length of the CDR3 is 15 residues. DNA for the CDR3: TGTGCCAGCAGTTCCCCCGTCTGGGGGGGCTCTGAAGCTTTCTTT. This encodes CASSSPVWGGSEAFF.

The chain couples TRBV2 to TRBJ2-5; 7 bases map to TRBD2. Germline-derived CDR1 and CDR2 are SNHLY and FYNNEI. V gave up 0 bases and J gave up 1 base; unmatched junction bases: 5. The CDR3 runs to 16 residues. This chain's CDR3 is CASSEARVAGQETQYF. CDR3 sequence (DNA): TGTGCCAGCAGTGAAGCGAGGGTAGCGGGCCAAGAGACCCAGTACTTC.

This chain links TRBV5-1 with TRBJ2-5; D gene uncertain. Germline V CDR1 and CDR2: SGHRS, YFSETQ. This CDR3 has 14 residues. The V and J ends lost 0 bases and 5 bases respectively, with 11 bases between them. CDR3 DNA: TGCGCCAGCAGCTTGGAAGCTACGTGGGAGACCCAGTACTTC. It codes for CASSLEATWETQYF.

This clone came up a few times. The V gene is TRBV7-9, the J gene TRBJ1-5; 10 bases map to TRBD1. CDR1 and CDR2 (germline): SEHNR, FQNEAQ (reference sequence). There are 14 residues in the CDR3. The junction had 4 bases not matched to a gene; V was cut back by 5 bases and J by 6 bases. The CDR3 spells CASSVTGGGQPQHF. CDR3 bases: TGTGCCAGCAGCGTGACAGGGGGCGGTCAGCCCCAGCATTTT.

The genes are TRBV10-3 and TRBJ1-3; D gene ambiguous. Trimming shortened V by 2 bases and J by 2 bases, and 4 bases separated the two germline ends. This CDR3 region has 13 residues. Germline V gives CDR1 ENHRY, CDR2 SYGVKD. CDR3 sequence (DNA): TGTGCCATCAGTGAGACGACTGGAAACACCATATATTTT. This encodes CAISETTGNTIYF.

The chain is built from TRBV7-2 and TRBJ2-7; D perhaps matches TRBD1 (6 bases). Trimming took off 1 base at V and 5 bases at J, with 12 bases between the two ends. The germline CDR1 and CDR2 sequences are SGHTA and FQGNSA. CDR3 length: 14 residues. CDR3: CASSLGGLPHEQYF. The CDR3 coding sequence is TGTGCCAGCAGCTTAGGGGGGCTCCCTCACGAGCAGTACTTC.

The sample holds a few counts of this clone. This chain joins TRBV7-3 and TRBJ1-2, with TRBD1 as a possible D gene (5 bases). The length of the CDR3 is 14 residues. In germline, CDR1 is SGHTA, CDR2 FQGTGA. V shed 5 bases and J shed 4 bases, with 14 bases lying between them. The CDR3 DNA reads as TGTGCCAGCAGCCAACAGGACGGATCCTATGGCTACACCTTC. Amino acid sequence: CASSQQDGSYGYTF.

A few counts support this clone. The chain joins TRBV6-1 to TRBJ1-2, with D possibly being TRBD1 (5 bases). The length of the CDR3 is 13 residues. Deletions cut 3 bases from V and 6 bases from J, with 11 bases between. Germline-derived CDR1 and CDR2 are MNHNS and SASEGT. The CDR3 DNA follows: TGTGCCAGCAGTGACAGGGCCTTCGATGGCTACACCTTC. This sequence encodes CASSDRAFDGYTF.

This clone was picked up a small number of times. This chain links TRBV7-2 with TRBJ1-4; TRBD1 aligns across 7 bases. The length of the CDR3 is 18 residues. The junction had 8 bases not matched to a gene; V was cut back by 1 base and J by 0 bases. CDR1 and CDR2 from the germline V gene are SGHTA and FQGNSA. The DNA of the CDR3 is TGTGCCAGCAGCTTAGTCGGGACAGACCTCTCAACTAATGAAAAACTGTTTTTT. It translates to CASSLVGTDLSTNEKLFF.

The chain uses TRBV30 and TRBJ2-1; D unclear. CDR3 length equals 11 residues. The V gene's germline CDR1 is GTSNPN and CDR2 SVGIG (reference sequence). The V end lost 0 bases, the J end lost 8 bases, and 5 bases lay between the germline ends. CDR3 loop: CAWSVSYEQFF. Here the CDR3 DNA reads TGTGCCTGGAGTGTCAGCTATGAGCAGTTCTTC. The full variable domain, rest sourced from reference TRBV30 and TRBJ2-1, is SQTIHQWPATLVQPVGSPLSLECTVEGTSNPNLYWYRQAAGRGLQLLFYSVGIGQISSEVPQNLSASRPQDRQFILSSKKLLLSDSGFYLCAWSVSYEQFFGPGTRLTVL.

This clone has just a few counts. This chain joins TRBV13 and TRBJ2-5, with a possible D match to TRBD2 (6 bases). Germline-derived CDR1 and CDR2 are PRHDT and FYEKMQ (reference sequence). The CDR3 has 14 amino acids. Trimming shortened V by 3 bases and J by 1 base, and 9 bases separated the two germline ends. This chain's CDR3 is CASSFSGTQETQYF. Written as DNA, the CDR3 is TGTGCCAGCAGCTTTAGCGGAACCCAAGAGACCCAGTACTTC. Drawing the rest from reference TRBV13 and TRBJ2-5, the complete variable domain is AAGVIQSPRHLIKEKRETATLKCYPIPRHDTVYWYQQGPGQDPQFLISFYEKMQSDKGSIPDRFSAQQFSDYHSELNMSSLELGDSALYFCASSFSGTQETQYFGPGTRLLVL.

The CDR3 protein is CASSSREYEQYF. The CDR3 nucleotides read TGTGCCAGCAGCTCCAGGGAATACGAGCAGTACTTC. The genes are TRBV7-6 and TRBJ2-7, with D possibly TRBD1 on 5 matching bases. The CDR3 totals 12 residues. Looked up from germline, CDR1 is SGHVS and CDR2 is FNYEAQ. Trimming took off 4 bases at V and 4 bases at J, with 8 bases between the two ends. The entire variable domain, with the rest obtained from reference TRBV7-6 and TRBJ2-7, is as follows: GAGVSQSPRYKVTKRGQDVALRCDPISGHVSLYWYRQALGQGPEFLTYFNYEAQQDKSGLPNDRFSAERPEGSISTLTIQRTEQRDSAMYRCASSSREYEQYFGPGTRLTVT.

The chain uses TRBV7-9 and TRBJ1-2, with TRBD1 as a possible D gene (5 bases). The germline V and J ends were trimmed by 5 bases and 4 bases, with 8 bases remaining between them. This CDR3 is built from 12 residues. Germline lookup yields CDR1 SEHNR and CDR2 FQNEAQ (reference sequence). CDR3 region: CASSRGAYGYTF. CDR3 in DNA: TGTGCCAGCAGCAGGGGCGCCTATGGCTACACCTTC.

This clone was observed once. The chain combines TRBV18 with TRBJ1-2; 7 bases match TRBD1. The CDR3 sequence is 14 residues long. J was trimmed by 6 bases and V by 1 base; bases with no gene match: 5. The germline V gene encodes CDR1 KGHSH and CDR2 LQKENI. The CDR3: CASSPQDRENGYTF. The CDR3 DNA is TGTGCCAGCTCACCACAAGACAGGGAGAATGGCTACACCTTC.

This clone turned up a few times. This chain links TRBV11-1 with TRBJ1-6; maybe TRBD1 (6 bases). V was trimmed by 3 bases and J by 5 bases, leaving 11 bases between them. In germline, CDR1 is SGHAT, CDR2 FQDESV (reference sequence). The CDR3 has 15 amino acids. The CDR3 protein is CASSFQGWNNSPLHF. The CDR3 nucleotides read TGTGCCAGCAGCTTCCAGGGGTGGAATAATTCACCCCTCCACTTT.

CDR3 DNA sequence: TGTGCCATCAGTGCCCCGGGAGAAACCTACGAGCAGTACTTC. This sequence encodes CAISAPGETYEQYF. V gene TRBV10-3 combines with J gene TRBJ2-7; D may be TRBD2 (6 bases). Trimming took 4 bases from V and 2 from J, leaving 12 bases between them. There are 14 residues in the CDR3. In germline, CDR1 is ENHRY, CDR2 SYGVKD.

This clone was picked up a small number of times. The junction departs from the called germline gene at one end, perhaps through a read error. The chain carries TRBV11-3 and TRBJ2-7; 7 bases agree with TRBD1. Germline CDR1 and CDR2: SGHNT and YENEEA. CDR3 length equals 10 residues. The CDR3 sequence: CASSPTGTAF. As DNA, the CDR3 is TGTGCCAGCAGCCCGACCGGGACAGCTTTC.

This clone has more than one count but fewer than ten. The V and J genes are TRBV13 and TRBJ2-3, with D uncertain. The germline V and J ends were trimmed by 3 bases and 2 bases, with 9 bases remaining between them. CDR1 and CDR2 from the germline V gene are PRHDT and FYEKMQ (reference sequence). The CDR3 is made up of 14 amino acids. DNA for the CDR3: TGTGCCAGCAGCTTCCGACGGAACACAGATACGCAGTATTTT. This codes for CASSFRRNTDTQYF.

CDR3 coding DNA: TGTGCCAGCAGGGGACAGGTAGCTAACTATGGCTACACCTTC. Its protein product is CASRGQVANYGYTF. This sequence joins TRBV2 and TRBJ1-2, with TRBD1 matching 8 bases. The length of the CDR3 is 14 residues. CDR1 and CDR2 from the germline V gene are SNHLY and FYNNEI. With 6 bases clipped from V and 0 bases from J, the junction kept 3 bases outside the gene matches.

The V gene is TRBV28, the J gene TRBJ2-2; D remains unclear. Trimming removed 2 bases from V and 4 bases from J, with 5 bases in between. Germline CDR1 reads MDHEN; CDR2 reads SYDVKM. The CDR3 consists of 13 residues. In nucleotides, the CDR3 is TGTGCCAGCAGTTTAGGATTCACCGGGGAGCTGTTTTTT. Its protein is CASSLGFTGELFF. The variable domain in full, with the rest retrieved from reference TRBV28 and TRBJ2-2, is DVKVTQSSRYLVKRTGEKVFLECVQDMDHENMFWYRQDPGLGLRLIYFSYDVKMKEKGDIPEGYSVSREKKERFSLILESASTNQTSMYLCASSLGFTGELFFGEGSRLTVL.

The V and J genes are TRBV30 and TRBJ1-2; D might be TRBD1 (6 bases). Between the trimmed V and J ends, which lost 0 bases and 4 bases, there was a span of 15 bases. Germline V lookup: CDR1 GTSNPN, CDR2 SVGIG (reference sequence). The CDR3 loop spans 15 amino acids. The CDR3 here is CAWSVNLDRTYGYTF. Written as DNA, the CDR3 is TGTGCCTGGAGTGTAAATCTTGACAGGACCTATGGCTACACCTTC.

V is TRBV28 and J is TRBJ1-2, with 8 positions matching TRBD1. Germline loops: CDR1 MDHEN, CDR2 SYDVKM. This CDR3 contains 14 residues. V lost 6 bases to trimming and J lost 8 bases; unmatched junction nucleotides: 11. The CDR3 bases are TGTGCCAGCAGCTTGACAGGGGTTTTTCAGGGCTACACCTTC. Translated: CASSLTGVFQGYTF.